The 20 T cell receptor beta chains reported below all come from one sample, sequenced in a study of identical twins. TCRdb reprocessed the 5' RACE reads with MiXCR, giving one entry per CDR3 protein. The sample lists about 660,000 distinct CDR3 sequences; less than 10% were seen once. These data were also filed under a second study, of yellow fever vaccine responses in identical twins.

Sequencing input: PBMCs. These receptor sequences come from a woman younger than 30 in good health.

The chain recombines TRBV6-1 with TRBJ2-7; TRBD1 matches at 7 bases. CDR3 length: 14 residues. CDR1 and CDR2 (germline): MNHNS, SASEGT. The V segment lost 6 bases and the J segment 7 bases; nucleotides outside the gene matches: 12. CDR3 DNA: TGTGCCAGCAGGGCCGGGACAGTGGGCGGTGAGCAGTACTTC. It translates to CASRAGTVGGEQYF.

This clonotype was picked up a small number of times. The junction differs from germline at one of its ends, possibly a read error. The rearrangement joins TRBV7-7 to TRBJ2-5; perhaps TRBD1 as D (7 bases). In germline, CDR1 is SSHAT, CDR2 FNYEAQ (reference sequence). This CDR3 is built from 14 residues. CDR3 sequence: CASSFSRGVETQYF. The DNA of the CDR3 is TGTGCTAGCAGCTTTAGCAGGGGGGTAGAGACCCAGTACTTC.

This sequence joins TRBV20-1 and TRBJ2-1; 10 nucleotides agree with TRBD1. CDR3 length equals 15 residues. Germline V lookup: CDR1 DFQATT, CDR2 SNEGSKA (reference sequence). J was trimmed by 8 bases and V by 3 bases; bases with no gene match: 10. This CDR3 is CSARTGQGNLDEQFF. The CDR3 DNA reads as TGCAGTGCTAGGACGGGACAGGGGAACTTAGATGAGCAGTTCTTC.

The V and J genes are TRBV18 and TRBJ2-7, with D unresolved. Trimming left V 3 bases short and J 6 bases short, with 15 bases between. This CDR3 is 14 amino acids long. Germline V lookup: CDR1 KGHSH, CDR2 LQKENI. CDR3 nucleotides: TGTGCCAGCTCACCGAACCGGGCGTCGGGCGAGCAGTACTTC. The encoded protein is CASSPNRASGEQYF.

This clonotype came up many times. The genes are TRBV7-8 and TRBJ2-1; D is unclear. Germline assignment: CDR1 SGHVS and CDR2 FQNEAQ. The CDR3 length is 15 residues. The V and J ends lost 5 bases and 3 bases respectively, with 14 bases between them. Written as DNA, the CDR3 is TGTGCCAGCAGCCGGTCTGACGGAAGCTACAATGAGCAGTTCTTC. Protein product: CASSRSDGSYNEQFF.

This clonotype was observed a few times. The chain couples TRBV5-1 to TRBJ1-1, with D possibly being TRBD1 (6 bases). V was cut by 3 bases and J by 4 bases, with 13 bases left in between. CDR1 is SGHRS, CDR2 YFSETQ, per germline. The CDR3 sequence is 14 residues long. In nucleotides, the CDR3 is TGCGCCAGCAGCTCTGTGGGGGCAGGCACTGAAGCTTTCTTT. Translated, it gives CASSSVGAGTEAFF.

The CDR3 bases are TGTGCCAGCAGTTTTGGGCTAGCGGGGCTCGAGCAGTACTTC. Translation gives CASSFGLAGLEQYF. This sequence joins TRBV27 and TRBJ2-7; TRBD2 matches 9 bases. This CDR3 contains 14 residues. J gave up 6 bases and V 3 bases, and 6 bases lay outside the gene matches. The germline CDR1 and CDR2 sequences are MNHEY and SMNVEV (reference sequence).

This clonotype was picked up a small number of times. This chain links TRBV7-9 with TRBJ2-2; D call uncertain. Trimming took off 0 bases at V and 11 bases at J, with 10 bases between the two ends. The CDR3 extends over 13 amino acids. CDR1 is SEHNR, CDR2 FQNEAQ, per germline (reference sequence). The CDR3 DNA follows: TGTGCCAGCAGCTTAGCGGTCGGGTCTGAGCTGTTTTTT. Protein: CASSLAVGSELFF.

The rearrangement links TRBV29-1 to TRBJ2-3; 8 nucleotides match TRBD1. The V segment lost 5 bases and the J segment 2 bases; nucleotides outside the gene matches: 9. Per germline, CDR1 SQVTM and CDR2 ANQGSEA. This CDR3 is built from 15 residues. For the CDR3, the DNA is TGCAGCGTTCGTCCCGGGACAGGATACACAGATACGCAGTATTTT. Translation gives CSVRPGTGYTDTQYF.

This clonotype was recorded many times. The rearrangement uses TRBV5-1 and TRBJ1-2, with TRBD1 matching 9 bases. Trimming removed 8 bases from V and 4 bases from J; junction bases left unmatched: 12. The CDR3 totals 15 residues. Germline V gene data show CDR1 as SGHRS and CDR2 as YFSETQ. CDR3 coding DNA: TGCGCCAGGTATATGGACAGGGGCAAAATCTATGGCTACACCTTC. Amino acids: CARYMDRGKIYGYTF.

The chain employs TRBV20-1 and TRBJ2-7; TRBD2 aligns across 9 bases. The J segment lost 2 bases and the V segment lost 6 bases, leaving 8 bases of the junction unmatched. The CDR3 is made up of 14 amino acids. Germline V gives CDR1 DFQATT, CDR2 SNEGSKA (reference sequence). The CDR3 DNA reads as TGCAGTGCCCAAAGACTAGCGGAACCCTACGAGCAGTACTTC. It is translated as CSAQRLAEPYEQYF.

V gene TRBV5-6 combines with J gene TRBJ1-1; unclear D gene. The V gene's germline CDR1 is SGHDT and CDR2 YYEEEE. This CDR3 has 14 residues. The V end lost 0 bases, the J end lost 6 bases, and 12 bases lay between the germline ends. In nucleotides, the CDR3 is TGTGCCAGCAGCTTGGGACATTCAGCGGCTGAAGCTTTCTTT. It codes for CASSLGHSAAEAFF.

The CDR3 sequence is CASSLTPTGVVSPLHF. CDR3 coding DNA: TGCGCCAGCAGCTTGACCCCGACAGGGGTCGTTTCACCCCTCCACTTT. The chain couples TRBV5-1 to TRBJ1-6; 8 bases are a match to TRBD1. CDR3 length: 16 residues. V shed 1 base, J shed 9 bases, and the junction held 9 bases outside the gene matches. The germline gives CDR1 SGHRS, CDR2 YFSETQ.

This clonotype was seen ten or more times. CDR3: CAISPGGTRGDTQYF. For the CDR3, the DNA is TGTGCCATCAGCCCGGGGGGGACTAGAGGAGATACGCAGTATTTT. This rearrangement joins TRBV10-3 to TRBJ2-3, with 8 bases fitting TRBD2. After removal of 6 bases from V and 5 bases from J, the junction contained 10 bases not matched to a gene. This CDR3 comprises 15 residues. CDR1 ENHRY and CDR2 SYGVKD come from the germline V gene.

The chain uses TRBV11-2 and TRBJ2-5, with TRBD1 matching over 8 bases. Germline V gene lookup returns CDR1 SGHAT and CDR2 FQNNGV. V shed 5 bases, J shed 5 bases, and the junction held 13 bases outside the gene matches. The CDR3 totals 16 residues. Here the CDR3 DNA reads TGTGCCAGCAGCCCCGCTTATAGGACAGGGCATGAGACCCAGTACTTC. Encoded protein: CASSPAYRTGHETQYF.

This clonotype has just a few counts. The V gene is TRBV27, the J gene TRBJ2-7; TRBD1 matches 8 bases. CDR3 length: 14 amino acids. V trimming: 4 bases; J trimming: 7 bases; junction bases outside the gene matches: 9. The germline CDR1 and CDR2 sequences are MNHEY and SMNVEV (reference sequence). CDR3 bases: TGTGCCAGCAGTTCCCGACAGGGGACCTTTGAGCAGTACTTC. Translating gives CASSSRQGTFEQYF.

This clonotype showed up many times. This chain links TRBV7-2 with TRBJ2-2; D is unclear. Trimming pared 5 bases from V and 5 bases from J, leaving 6 bases between. This CDR3 is 12 amino acids long. Per germline, CDR1 SGHTA and CDR2 FQGNSA. For the CDR3, the DNA is TGTGCCAGCAGCGTATCTACCGGGGAGCTGTTTTTT. This translates into CASSVSTGELFF. Filled out from reference TRBV7-2 and TRBJ2-2, the complete variable domain reads GAGVSQSPSNKVTEKGKDVELRCDPISGHTALYWYRQSLGQGLEFLIYFQGNSAPDKSGLPSDRFSAERTGGSVSTLTIQRTQQEDSAVYLCASSVSTGELFFGEGSRLTVL.

CDR3 bases: TGTGCCAGCAGTAAGCGGACTAGCGCGAACACCGGGGAGCTGTTTTTT. This gives the protein CASSKRTSANTGELFF. V usage is TRBV6-1 and J usage is TRBJ2-2, with 9 bases that match TRBD2. Germline loops: CDR1 MNHNS, CDR2 SASEGT. The CDR3 length is 16 residues. The V segment lost 5 bases and the J segment 0 bases; nucleotides outside the gene matches: 4.

Details on this clonotype: At one end, the junction sequence differs from germline, possibly due to a read error. The CDR3 reads CASGQDHQGRTYEQYF. The DNA of the CDR3 is TGCGCCAGCGGCCAAGACCACCAGGGAAGAACCTACGAGCAGTACTTC. The chain has TRBV4-3 and TRBJ2-7, with a tentative D call TRBD1 (5 bases). Per the germline V gene, CDR1 is LGHNA and CDR2 is YSLEER. CDR3 length: 16 amino acids.

The gene calls are TRBV4-3 and TRBJ2-3; tentatively, D is TRBD2 (7 bases). Germline assignment: CDR1 LGHNA and CDR2 YSLEER. The CDR3 extends over 17 amino acids. Between the trimmed V and J ends, which lost 0 bases and 3 bases, there was a span of 16 bases. Here the CDR3 reads CASSQDRAGRGTDTQYF. CDR3 in DNA: TGCGCCAGCAGCCAAGATCGTGCGGGGAGGGGGACAGATACGCAGTATTTT.